Listed below are T cell receptor beta chains from one sample, sequenced in a study of identical twins. Each CDR3 protein gets one entry after TCRdb re-called the 5' RACE reads with MiXCR. Seen here are hundreds of thousands of distinct CDR3 sequences, 12% observed once, and the top ten hold just over 7%. This same sample was also part of a study on yellow fever vaccine responses in identical twins.

The specimen was CD8+ T cells sorted from blood. The receptors here all came from a woman under 30 in good health. Each CDR3 is given with its conserved first and last residue. Each record gives: D gene, clone size, J gene, V gene, CDR3 protein, CDR3 DNA. A D gene is named only where the DNA matches it firmly. Rows may omit the clone size; those that give it use once, few, many or a size class.

- many TRBJ2-1 TRBV11-2 CASSLRPQSSGAYNEQFF TGTGCCAGCAGCTTACGGCCCCAAAGCTCAGGGGCCTACAATGAGCAGTTCTTC
- few TRBJ2-3 TRBV5-6 CASGPGDTQYF TGTGCCAGCGGCCCGGGCGATACGCAGTATTTT
TRBD2 few TRBJ2-5 TRBV5-5 CASSLSSGLISFQETQYF TGTGCCAGCAGCTTGTCTAGCGGGTTAATAAGCTTCCAAGAGACCCAGTACTTC
- few TRBJ2-3 TRBV7-6 CASSLQGGTNTDTQYF TGTGCCAGCAGCTTACAGGGGGGCACTAACACAGATACGCAGTATTTT
- many TRBJ2-3 TRBV3-1 CASSPPFQGGAAVYTQYF TGTGCCAGCAGCCCGCCCTTCCAAGGGGGGGCTGCCGTTTATACGCAGTATTTT
- few TRBJ2-3 TRBV24-1 CATSHVPETDTQYF TGTGCCACCAGTCACGTCCCCGAAACAGATACGCAGTATTTT
- few TRBJ1-4 TRBV12-3/TRBV12-4 CATAGAGSEKLFF TGTGCCACGGCCGGAGCGGGCAGTGAAAAACTGTTTTTT
- few TRBJ2-7 TRBV6-5 CASSYFPRTSGEQYEQYF TGTGCCAGCAGTTATTTCCCTCGGACTTCTGGGGAGCAATACGAGCAGTACTTC
- many TRBJ2-3 TRBV12-3/TRBV12-4 CASCRGNTQYF TGTGCCAGCTGCCGCGGAAATACGCAGTATTTT
- many TRBJ2-7 TRBV20-1 CSARAMDSSYEQYF TGCAGTGCTAGAGCTATGGACAGCTCCTACGAGCAGTACTTC
- - TRBJ2-1 TRBV7-8 CASSLVTGTSSYNEQFF TGTGCCAGCAGCTTAGTAACAGGGACAAGCTCCTACAATGAGCAGTTCTTC
- many TRBJ1-1 TRBV4-1 CASSQASTSEAFF TGCGCCAGCAGCCAAGCTTCGACTTCTGAAGCTTTCTTT
- few TRBJ2-3 TRBV27 CASSLEDSTSTSTDTQYF TGTGCCAGCAGTTTGGAGGATTCGACTTCTACTAGCACAGATACGCAGTATTTT
- many TRBJ1-1 TRBV7-8 CASSSDRVNTEAFF TGTGCCAGCAGCTCAGACAGAGTGAACACTGAAGCTTTCTTT
- many TRBJ1-2 TRBV29-1 CSVEHGLGYGYTF TGCAGCGTTGAACATGGCTTGGGGTATGGCTACACCTTC
- few TRBJ2-1 TRBV29-1 CSLDLGDVYNEQFF TGCAGCCTAGATTTAGGGGACGTCTACAATGAGCAGTTCTTC
- few TRBJ2-1 TRBV7-9 CASSSPSAGNEQFF TGTGCCAGCAGCTCCCCTAGCGCGGGAAATGAGCAGTTCTTC
- - TRBJ2-1 TRBV28 CASSFRVQNNEQFF TGTGCCAGCAGTTTTCGGGTGCAAAACAATGAGCAGTTCTTC
- - TRBJ2-1 TRBV27 CASTWTDRGPYNEQFF TGTGCCAGCACTTGGACTGATCGGGGGCCCTACAATGAGCAGTTCTTC
- - TRBJ2-5 TRBV15 CATSPGGGSQETQYF TGTGCCACCAGCCCAGGTGGGGGCTCCCAAGAGACCCAGTACTTC
- - TRBJ2-2 TRBV7-8 CASSLFGRATGELFF TGTGCCAGCAGCTTATTCGGGAGAGCCACCGGGGAGCTGTTTTTT
TRBD2 many TRBJ2-3 TRBV29-1 CSVGLAGFTDTQYF TGCAGCGTTGGCCTAGCGGGGTTCACAGATACGCAGTATTTT
TRBD2 many TRBJ2-3 TRBV4-1 CASSQPPGTSGRGWTDTQYF TGCGCCAGCAGCCAGCCCCCCGGGACTAGCGGGAGGGGATGGACAGATACGCAGTATTTT
TRBD1 few TRBJ1-2 TRBV29-1 CSVDGQGAEGYTF TGCAGCGTTGACGGACAGGGGGCGGAAGGCTACACCTTC
TRBD2 - TRBJ2-2 TRBV2 CASSGRGVGELFF TGTGCCAGCAGTGGTCGGGGGGTCGGGGAGCTGTTTTTT
TRBD2 - TRBJ2-1 TRBV7-6 CASSLDSATSGRYNEQFF TGTGCCAGCAGCTTAGACTCCGCGACTAGCGGGAGGTACAATGAGCAGTTCTTC
- few TRBJ2-7 TRBV28 CASSSRDSPYEQYF TGTGCCAGCAGTTCCCGGGACTCCCCCTACGAGCAGTACTTC
TRBD2 - TRBJ2-1 TRBV28 CASRTSDGGRANEQFF TGTGCCAGCAGGACTAGCGACGGCGGGAGGGCGAATGAGCAGTTCTTC
TRBD2 few TRBJ2-1 TRBV7-8 CASSTGTSVNEQFF TGTGCCAGCAGCACCGGGACTAGCGTCAATGAGCAGTTCTTC
- few TRBJ2-1 TRBV20-1 CSARRYEQFF TGCAGTGCTAGGCGGTATGAGCAGTTCTTC
TRBD2 few TRBJ2-5 TRBV4-2 CASSQEGGNSGILETQYF TGTGCCAGCAGCCAAGAAGGTGGTAATAGCGGGATTCTAGAGACCCAGTACTTC
- many TRBJ2-6 TRBV5-1 CASSPESSGANVLTF TGCGCCAGCAGCCCTGAAAGCTCTGGGGCCAACGTCCTGACTTTC
- few TRBJ1-6 TRBV12-3/TRBV12-4 CASSLGATNSPLHF TGTGCCAGCAGTTTGGGAGCGACTAATTCACCCCTCCACTTT
TRBD2 few TRBJ2-7 TRBV20-1 CSARGGSVTSGSSYEQYF TGCAGTGCCCGAGGAGGGTCAGTTACAAGCGGGAGCTCCTACGAGCAGTACTTC
- - TRBJ2-3 TRBV2 CASKGVLESDTQYF TGTGCCAGCAAAGGGGTTTTAGAGTCAGATACGCAGTATTTT
- - TRBJ2-2 TRBV27 CASRKPTGELFF TGTGCCAGCAGAAAGCCAACCGGGGAGCTGTTTTTT
- few TRBJ2-2 TRBV6-4 CASSDSFSTGELFF TGTGCCAGCAGTGACTCGTTCAGCACCGGGGAGCTGTTTTTT
TRBD2 many TRBJ2-7 TRBV27 CASSLREGDEQYF TGTGCCAGCAGTTTACGGGAGGGGGACGAGCAGTACTTC
- - TRBJ1-1 TRBV3-1 CASSQDDNTEAFF TGTGCCAGCAGCCAAGATGACAACACTGAAGCTTTCTTT
- - TRBJ2-7 TRBV11-2 CASSLDLVLEQYF TGTGCCAGCAGCTTAGATCTGGTACTCGAGCAGTACTTC
- few TRBJ1-1 TRBV7-9 CASSLGFGEGTEAFF TGTGCCAGCAGCTTAGGTTTCGGCGAGGGCACTGAAGCTTTCTTT
- few TRBJ2-5 TRBV6-6 CATRYQETQYF TGTGCCACGCGATACCAAGAGACCCAGTACTTC
- - TRBJ1-1 TRBV5-4 CASSFLGDEAFF TGTGCCAGCAGCTTCCTAGGGGATGAAGCTTTCTTT
- many TRBJ2-5 TRBV20-1 CSARVQETQYF TGCAGTGCTAGAGTTCAAGAGACCCAGTACTTC
- few TRBJ2-7 TRBV10-2 CASSPGASSYEQYF TGCGCCAGCAGTCCTGGGGCTAGCTCCTACGAGCAGTACTTC
- many TRBJ2-3 TRBV12-3/TRBV12-4 CASSLGFGADTQYF TGTGCCAGCAGTTTAGGTTTTGGGGCAGATACGCAGTATTTT
TRBD1 few TRBJ1-1 TRBV6-5 CASSSSGQGWTEAFF TGTGCCAGCAGTTCCTCGGGACAGGGATGGACTGAAGCTTTCTTT
TRBD1 few TRBJ2-1 TRBV13 CASSWGTGRGEQFF TGTGCCAGCAGCTGGGGGACAGGGAGAGGTGAGCAGTTCTTC
- - TRBJ1-1 TRBV5-1 CASTMGTEAFF TGCGCCAGCACCATGGGGACAGAAGCTTTCTTT
- many TRBJ2-1 TRBV5-1 CASSSEYEQFF TGCGCCAGCAGCTCAGAGTATGAGCAGTTCTTC
TRBD2 many TRBJ2-1 TRBV29-1 CSVVSASGTYNEQFF TGCAGCGTTGTTTCGGCTAGCGGGACCTACAATGAGCAGTTCTTC
- - TRBJ2-7 TRBV11-3 CASSLPRTGEQYF TGTGCCAGCAGCTTACCCCGGACGGGTGAGCAGTACTTC
TRBD2 - TRBJ2-1 TRBV6-1 CASREFSGGAGNEQFF TGTGCCAGCAGGGAGTTTAGCGGGGGGGCGGGGAATGAGCAGTTCTTC
- few TRBJ1-1 TRBV19 CASSIVPGDTEAFF TGTGCCAGTAGTATAGTGCCCGGAGATACTGAAGCTTTCTTT